This T cell receptor beta chain is drawn from a study of cytomegalovirus exposure and HLA in healthy donors. In its sample, this clone was seen once. The CDR3 totals 18 residues. V was clipped by 5 bases and J by 2 bases; unmatched bases: 16. Per the germline V gene, CDR1 is MNHEY and CDR2 is SMNVEV (reference sequence). It was with 60 Vbeta and 13 Jbeta primers that the PCR ran. TCRdb's copy holds only in-frame clones and misses some; the assay was immunoSEQ multiplex PCR. The sample comprises some 130,000 clones, roughly 79% of which are singletons, and about 0.91% rests with the top ten. The receptor was derived from a man younger than 30 in good health and CMV-seronegative. Sample: PBMCs. The V call is TRBV27, the J call TRBJ2-3; the match to TRBD1 covers 7 bases. The CDR3 here is CASSARTGLYIDTDTQYF. For the CDR3, the DNA is TGTGCCAGCAGTGCCAGGACAGGCCTTTACATAGACACAGATACGCAGTATTTT.